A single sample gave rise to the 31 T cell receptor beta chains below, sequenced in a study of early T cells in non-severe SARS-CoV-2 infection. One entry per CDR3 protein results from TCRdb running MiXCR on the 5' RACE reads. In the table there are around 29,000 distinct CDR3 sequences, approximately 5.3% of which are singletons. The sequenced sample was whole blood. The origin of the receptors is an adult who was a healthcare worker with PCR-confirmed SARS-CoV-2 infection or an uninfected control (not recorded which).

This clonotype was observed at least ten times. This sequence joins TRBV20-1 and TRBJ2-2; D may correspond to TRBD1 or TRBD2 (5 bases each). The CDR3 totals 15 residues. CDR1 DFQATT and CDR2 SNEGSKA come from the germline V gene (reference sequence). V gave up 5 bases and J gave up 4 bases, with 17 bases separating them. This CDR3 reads CSAALGAVTTGELFF. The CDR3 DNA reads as TGCAGTGCTGCCCTCGGGGCGGTGACCACCGGGGAGCTGTTTTTT.

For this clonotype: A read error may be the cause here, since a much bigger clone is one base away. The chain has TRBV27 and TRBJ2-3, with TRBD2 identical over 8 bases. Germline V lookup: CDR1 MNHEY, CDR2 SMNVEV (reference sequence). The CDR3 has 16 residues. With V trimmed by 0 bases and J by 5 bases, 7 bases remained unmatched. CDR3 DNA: TGTGCCAGCAGTTTATCTAGCGGGGTAGCGTTAGATACGCAGTATTTT. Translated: CASSLSSGVALDTQYF.

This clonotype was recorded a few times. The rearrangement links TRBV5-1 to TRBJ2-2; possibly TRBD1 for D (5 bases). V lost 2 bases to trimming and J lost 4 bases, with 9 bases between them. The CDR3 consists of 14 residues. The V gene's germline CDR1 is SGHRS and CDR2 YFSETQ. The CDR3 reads CASSFDRSTGELFF. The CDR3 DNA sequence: TGCGCCAGCAGCTTTGACAGATCCACCGGGGAGCTGTTTTTT.

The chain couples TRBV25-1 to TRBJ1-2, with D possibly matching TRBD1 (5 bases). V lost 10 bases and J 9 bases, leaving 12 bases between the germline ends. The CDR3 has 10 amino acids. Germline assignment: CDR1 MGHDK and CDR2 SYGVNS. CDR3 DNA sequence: TGTGCCACGAAAGAGGGGAGCTACACCTTC. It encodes CATKEGSYTF.

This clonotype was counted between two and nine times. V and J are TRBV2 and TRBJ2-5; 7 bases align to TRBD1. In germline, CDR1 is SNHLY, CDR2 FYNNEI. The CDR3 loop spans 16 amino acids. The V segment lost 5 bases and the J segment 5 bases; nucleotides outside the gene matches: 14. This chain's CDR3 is CASSPPDRVAGETQYF. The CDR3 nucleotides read TGTGCCAGCAGTCCCCCCGACAGGGTAGCAGGCGAGACCCAGTACTTC.

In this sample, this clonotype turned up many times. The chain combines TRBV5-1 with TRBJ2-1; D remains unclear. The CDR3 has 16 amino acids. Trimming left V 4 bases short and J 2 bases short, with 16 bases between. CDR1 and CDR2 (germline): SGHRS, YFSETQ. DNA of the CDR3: TGCGCCAGCAGCATCCAATACCTACCCCCCTACAATGAGCAGTTCTTC. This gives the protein CASSIQYLPPYNEQFF.

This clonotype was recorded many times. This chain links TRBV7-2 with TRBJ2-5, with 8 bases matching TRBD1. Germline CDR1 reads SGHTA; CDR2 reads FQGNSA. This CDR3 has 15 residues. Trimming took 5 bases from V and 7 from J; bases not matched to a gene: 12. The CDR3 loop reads CASSPTPHRGATQYF. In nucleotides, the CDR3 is TGTGCCAGCAGCCCCACCCCCCACAGGGGGGCGACCCAGTACTTC.

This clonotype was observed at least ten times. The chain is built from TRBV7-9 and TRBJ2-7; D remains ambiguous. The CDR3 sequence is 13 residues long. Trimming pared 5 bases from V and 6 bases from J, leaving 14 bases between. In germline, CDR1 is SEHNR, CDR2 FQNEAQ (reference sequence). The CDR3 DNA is TGTGCCAGCAGCCTCGTCGGAGTACGCGAGCAGTACTTC. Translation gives CASSLVGVREQYF. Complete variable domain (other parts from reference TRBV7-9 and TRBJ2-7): DTGVSQNPRHKITKRGQNVTFRCDPISEHNRLYWYRQTLGQGPEFLTYFQNEAQLEKSRLLSDRFSAERPKGSFSTLEIQRTEQGDSAMYLCASSLVGVREQYFGPGTRLTVT.

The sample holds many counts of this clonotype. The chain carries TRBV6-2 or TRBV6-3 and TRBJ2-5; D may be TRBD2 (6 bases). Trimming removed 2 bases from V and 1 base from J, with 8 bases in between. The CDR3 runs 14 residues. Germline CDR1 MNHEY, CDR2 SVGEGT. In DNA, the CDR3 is TGTGCCAGCAGTTACGTAGCGGTCCAAGAGACCCAGTACTTC. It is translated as CASSYVAVQETQYF.

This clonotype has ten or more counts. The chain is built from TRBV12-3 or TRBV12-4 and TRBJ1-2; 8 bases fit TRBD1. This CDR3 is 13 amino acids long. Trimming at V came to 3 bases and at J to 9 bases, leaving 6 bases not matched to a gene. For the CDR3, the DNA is TGTGCCAGCAGTTTCCCCAGGGGGCGAAGCTACACCTTC. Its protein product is CASSFPRGRSYTF.

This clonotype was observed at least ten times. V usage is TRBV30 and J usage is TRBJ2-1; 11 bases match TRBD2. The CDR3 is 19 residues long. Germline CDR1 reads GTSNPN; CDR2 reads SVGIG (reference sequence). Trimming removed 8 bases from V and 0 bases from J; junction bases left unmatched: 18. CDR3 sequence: CANKWCRGTSGSSYNEQFF. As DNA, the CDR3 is TGTGCCAACAAGTGGTGTCGGGGGACTAGCGGAAGCTCCTACAATGAGCAGTTCTTC.

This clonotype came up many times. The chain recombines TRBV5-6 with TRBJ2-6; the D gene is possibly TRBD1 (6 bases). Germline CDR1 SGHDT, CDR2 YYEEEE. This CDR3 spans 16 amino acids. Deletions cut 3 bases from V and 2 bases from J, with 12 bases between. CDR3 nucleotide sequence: TGTGCCAGCAGCTGGGGGAACAGGGCTGGGGCCAACGTCCTGACTTTC. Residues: CASSWGNRAGANVLTF.

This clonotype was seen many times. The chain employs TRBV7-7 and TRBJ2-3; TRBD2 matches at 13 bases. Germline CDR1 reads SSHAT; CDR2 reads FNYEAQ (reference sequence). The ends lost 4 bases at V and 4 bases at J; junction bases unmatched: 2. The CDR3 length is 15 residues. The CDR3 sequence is CASSSGLAGADTQYF. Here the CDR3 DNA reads TGTGCCAGCAGCTCCGGACTAGCGGGGGCAGATACGCAGTATTTT.

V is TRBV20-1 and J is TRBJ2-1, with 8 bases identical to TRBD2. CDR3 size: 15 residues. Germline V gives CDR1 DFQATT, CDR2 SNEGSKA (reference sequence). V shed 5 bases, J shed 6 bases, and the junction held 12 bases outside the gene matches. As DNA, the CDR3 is TGCAGTGCTTCCCGAGGAGCGGGAGTGGGCAATGAGCAGTTCTTC. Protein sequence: CSASRGAGVGNEQFF.

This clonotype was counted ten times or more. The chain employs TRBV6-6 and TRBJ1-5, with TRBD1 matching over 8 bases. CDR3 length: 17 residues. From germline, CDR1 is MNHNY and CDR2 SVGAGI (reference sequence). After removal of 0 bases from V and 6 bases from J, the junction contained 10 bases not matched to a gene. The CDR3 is CASSYSIIAQGVQPQHF. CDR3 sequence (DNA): TGTGCCAGCAGTTACTCGATAATAGCACAGGGGGTTCAGCCCCAGCATTTT.

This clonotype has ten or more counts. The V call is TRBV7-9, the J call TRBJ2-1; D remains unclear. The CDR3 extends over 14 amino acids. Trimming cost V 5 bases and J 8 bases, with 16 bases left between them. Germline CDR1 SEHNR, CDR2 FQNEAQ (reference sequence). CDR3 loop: CASSPLTDRDEQFF. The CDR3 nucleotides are TGTGCCAGCAGCCCTCTTACCGATCGCGATGAGCAGTTCTTC.

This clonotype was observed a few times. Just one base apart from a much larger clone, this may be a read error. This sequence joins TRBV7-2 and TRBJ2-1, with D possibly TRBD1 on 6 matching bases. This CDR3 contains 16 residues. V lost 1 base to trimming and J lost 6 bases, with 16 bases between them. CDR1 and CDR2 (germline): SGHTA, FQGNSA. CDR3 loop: CASSLGLWVGGNEQFF. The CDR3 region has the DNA TGTGCCAGCAGCTTAGGCTTGTGGGTAGGGGGCAATGAGCAGTTCTTC.

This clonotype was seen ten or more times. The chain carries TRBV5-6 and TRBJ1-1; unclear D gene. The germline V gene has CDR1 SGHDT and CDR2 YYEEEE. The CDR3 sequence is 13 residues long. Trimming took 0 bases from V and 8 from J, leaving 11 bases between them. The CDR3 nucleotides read TGTGCCAGCAGCTTGGTTGGGTCATGGGAAGCTTTCTTT. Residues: CASSLVGSWEAFF.

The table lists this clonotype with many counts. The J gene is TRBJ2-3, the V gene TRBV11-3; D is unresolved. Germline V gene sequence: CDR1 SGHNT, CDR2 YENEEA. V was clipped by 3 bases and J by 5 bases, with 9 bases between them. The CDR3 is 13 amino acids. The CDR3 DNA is TGTGCCAGCAGCTTTGTAGTCGGAGATACGCAGTATTTT. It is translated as CASSFVVGDTQYF.

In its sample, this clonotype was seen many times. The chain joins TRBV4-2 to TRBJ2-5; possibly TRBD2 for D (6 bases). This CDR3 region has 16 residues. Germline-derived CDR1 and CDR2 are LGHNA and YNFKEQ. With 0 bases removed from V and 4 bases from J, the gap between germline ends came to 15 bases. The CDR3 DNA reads TGTGCCAGCAGCCAAGATATCCGGGAGACCCGAGAGACCCAGTACTTC. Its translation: CASSQDIRETRETQYF.

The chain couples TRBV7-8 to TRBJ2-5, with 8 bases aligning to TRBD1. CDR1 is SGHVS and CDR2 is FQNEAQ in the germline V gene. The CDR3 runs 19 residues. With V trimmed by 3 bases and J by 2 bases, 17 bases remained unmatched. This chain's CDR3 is CASSFRPQGATWKQETQYF. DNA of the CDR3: TGTGCCAGCAGCTTTCGCCCGCAGGGGGCGACTTGGAAGCAAGAGACCCAGTACTTC.

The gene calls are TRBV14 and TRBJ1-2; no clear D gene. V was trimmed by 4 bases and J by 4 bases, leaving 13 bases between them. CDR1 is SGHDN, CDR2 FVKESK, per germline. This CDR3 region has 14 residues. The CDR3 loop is CASSPEVTRYGYTF. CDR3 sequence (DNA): TGTGCCAGCAGCCCGGAAGTAACACGCTATGGCTACACCTTC.

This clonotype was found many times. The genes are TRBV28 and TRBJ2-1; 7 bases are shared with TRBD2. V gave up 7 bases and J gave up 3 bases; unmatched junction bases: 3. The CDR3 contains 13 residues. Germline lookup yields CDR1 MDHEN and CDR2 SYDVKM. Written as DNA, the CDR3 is TGTGCCAGCACGCGGGGGAACTACAATGAGCAGTTCTTC. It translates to CASTRGNYNEQFF.

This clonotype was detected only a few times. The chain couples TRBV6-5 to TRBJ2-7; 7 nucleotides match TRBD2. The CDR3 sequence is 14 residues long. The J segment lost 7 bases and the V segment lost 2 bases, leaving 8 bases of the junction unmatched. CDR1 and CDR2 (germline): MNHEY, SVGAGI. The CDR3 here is CASSYGGGTSEQYF. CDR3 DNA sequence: TGTGCCAGCAGTTACGGCGGGGGAACCTCGGAGCAGTACTTC.

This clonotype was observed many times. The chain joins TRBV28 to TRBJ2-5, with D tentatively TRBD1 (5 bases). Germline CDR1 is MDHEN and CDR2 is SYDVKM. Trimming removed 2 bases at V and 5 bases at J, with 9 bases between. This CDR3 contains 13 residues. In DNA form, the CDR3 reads TGTGCCAGCAGTTTACAGGGCTTGGAGACCCAGTACTTC. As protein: CASSLQGLETQYF. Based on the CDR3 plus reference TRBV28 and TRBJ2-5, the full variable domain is DVKVTQSSRYLVKRTGEKVFLECVQDMDHENMFWYRQDPGLGLRLIYFSYDVKMKEKGDIPEGYSVSREKKERFSLILESASTNQTSMYLCASSLQGLETQYFGPGTRLLVL.

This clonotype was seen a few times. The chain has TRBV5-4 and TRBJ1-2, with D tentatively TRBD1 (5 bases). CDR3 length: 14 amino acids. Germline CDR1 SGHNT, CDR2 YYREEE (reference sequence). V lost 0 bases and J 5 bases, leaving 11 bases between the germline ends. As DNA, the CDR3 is TGTGCCAGCAGCTTGGCCGGGGCTTATTATGGCTACACCTTC. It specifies CASSLAGAYYGYTF.

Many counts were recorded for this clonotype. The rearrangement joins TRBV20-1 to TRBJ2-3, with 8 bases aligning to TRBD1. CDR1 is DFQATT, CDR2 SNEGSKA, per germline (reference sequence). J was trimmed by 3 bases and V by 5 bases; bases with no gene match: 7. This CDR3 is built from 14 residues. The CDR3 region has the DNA TGCAGTGCTCAACGACAGGGGAGAACAGATACGCAGTATTTT. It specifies CSAQRQGRTDTQYF.

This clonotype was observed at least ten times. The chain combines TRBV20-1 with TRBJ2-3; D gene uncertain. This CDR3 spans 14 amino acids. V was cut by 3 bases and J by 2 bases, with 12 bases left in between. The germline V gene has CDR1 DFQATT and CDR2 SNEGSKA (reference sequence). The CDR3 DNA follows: TGCAGTGCTAGCATACAGATTAACACAGATACGCAGTATTTT. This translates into CSASIQINTDTQYF.

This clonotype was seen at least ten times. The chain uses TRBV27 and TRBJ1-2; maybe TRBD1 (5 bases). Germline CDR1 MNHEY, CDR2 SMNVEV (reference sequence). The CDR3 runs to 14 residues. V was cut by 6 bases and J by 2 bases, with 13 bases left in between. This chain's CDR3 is CASRAGQENYGYTF. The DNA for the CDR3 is TGTGCCAGCAGGGCGGGGCAGGAGAACTATGGCTACACCTTC.

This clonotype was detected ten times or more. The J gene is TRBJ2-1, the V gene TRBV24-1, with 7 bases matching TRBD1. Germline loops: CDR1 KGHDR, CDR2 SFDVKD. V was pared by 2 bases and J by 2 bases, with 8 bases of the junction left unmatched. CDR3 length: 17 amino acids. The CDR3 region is CATSDSPQGDPYNEQFF. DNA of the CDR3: TGTGCCACCAGTGATTCCCCTCAGGGGGATCCCTACAATGAGCAGTTCTTC.

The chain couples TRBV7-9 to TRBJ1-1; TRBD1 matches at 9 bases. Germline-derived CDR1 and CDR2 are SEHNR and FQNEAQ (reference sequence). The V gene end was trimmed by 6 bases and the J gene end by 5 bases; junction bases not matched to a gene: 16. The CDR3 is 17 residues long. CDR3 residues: CASRVDRGRAEYTEAFF. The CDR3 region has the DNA TGTGCCAGCAGGGTGGACAGGGGCCGTGCAGAGTATACTGAAGCTTTCTTT. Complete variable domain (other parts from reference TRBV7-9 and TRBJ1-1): DTGVSQNPRHKITKRGQNVTFRCDPISEHNRLYWYRQTLGQGPEFLTYFQNEAQLEKSRLLSDRFSAERPKGSFSTLEIQRTEQGDSAMYLCASRVDRGRAEYTEAFFGQGTRLTVV.